This entry lists 20 T cell receptor beta chains sequenced from one sample in a study of CD8 T cells in ankylosing spondylitis. Findings of the study overall: Characteristic, it appeared, of ankylosing spondylitis blood was a TCR beta motif of seven or eight highly homologous variants.

TCRdb reprocessed the 5' RACE reads with MiXCR, giving one entry per CDR3 protein. The sample consists of some 85,000 distinct CDR3 sequences, approximately 9.6% of them appearing once. These receptors have no identified antigens. The source material was blood, either unsorted or a sorted T cell fraction (not recorded which). These receptors were obtained from a male donor with ankylosing spondylitis.

This clonotype was found many times. The rearrangement links TRBV4-2 to TRBJ2-6; D is unclear. V lost 0 bases and J lost 0, with 6 bases in between. This CDR3 comprises 16 residues. The germline V gene has CDR1 LGHNA and CDR2 YNFKEQ. The CDR3 nucleotides read TGTGCCAGCAGCCAAGATATGAGCTCTGGGGCCAACGTCCTGACTTTC. Protein: CASSQDMSSGANVLTF.

This clonotype showed up just a few times. The J gene is TRBJ2-1, the V gene TRBV5-1, with 10 bases identical to TRBD2. The CDR3 sequence is 15 residues long. The junction had 6 bases not matched to a gene; V was cut back by 0 bases and J by 9 bases. CDR1 and CDR2 (germline): SGHRS, YFSETQ. The CDR3 loop reads CASSLASGSFFEQFF. The CDR3, as DNA: TGCGCCAGCAGCTTGGCTAGCGGGAGCTTCTTTGAGCAGTTCTTC.

This clonotype was picked up a small number of times. This chain uses TRBV29-1 with TRBJ1-2; 8 nucleotides align to TRBD1. The CDR3 is 15 residues long. The germline V gene encodes CDR1 SQVTM and CDR2 ANQGSEA. Unmatched junction bases numbered 9, after V lost 4 bases and J lost 2 bases. DNA of the CDR3: TGCAGCGTTGTTGCAATGACAGGGGAGAACTATGGCTACACCTTC. This gives the protein CSVVAMTGENYGYTF.

The J gene is TRBJ2-5, the V gene TRBV12-3 or TRBV12-4; D is tentatively TRBD1 or TRBD2 (5 bases each). This CDR3 contains 13 residues. Trimming removed 6 bases from V and 5 bases from J, with 13 bases in between. The DNA for the CDR3 is TGTGCCAGCAGCTCCGGGACGCTGGAGACCCAGTACTTC. This translates into CASSSGTLETQYF.

This clonotype was counted only a few times. J is TRBJ2-7 and V is TRBV5-5; D unclear. This CDR3 contains 13 residues. Trimming shortened V by 0 bases and J by 3 bases, and 7 bases separated the two germline ends. CDR1 SGHKS and CDR2 YYEKEE come from the germline V gene (reference sequence). The CDR3 sequence is CASSLGFNYEQYV. CDR3 nucleotides: TGTGCCAGCAGCTTGGGGTTTAACTACGAGCAGTACGTC.

This clonotype has ten or more counts. V and J are TRBV7-8 and TRBJ1-1; D might be TRBD1 (5 bases). Germline V lookup: CDR1 SGHVS, CDR2 FQNEAQ. Trimming left V 2 bases short and J 6 bases short, with 7 bases between. This CDR3 has 12 residues. The CDR3 is CASSLQGPEAFF. As DNA, the CDR3 is TGTGCCAGCAGCTTACAGGGACCTGAAGCTTTCTTT. Using reference TRBV7-8 and TRBJ1-1 for the parts outside the CDR3, the full variable domain is GAGVSQSPRYKVAKRGQDVALRCDPISGHVSLFWYQQALGQGPEFLTYFQNEAQLDKSGLPSDRFFAERPEGSVSTLKIQRTQQEDSAVYLCASSLQGPEAFFGQGTRLTVV.

The chain employs TRBV4-1 and TRBJ2-1; D not certain. V was clipped by 4 bases and J by 4 bases, with 8 bases between them. Germline V CDR1 and CDR2: MGHRA, YSYEKL. The CDR3 is made up of 13 amino acids. CDR3 loop: CASSLRRYNEQFF. DNA of the CDR3: TGCGCCAGCAGCCTCCGACGATACAATGAGCAGTTCTTC.

The sample holds many counts of this clonotype. This rearrangement joins TRBV15 to TRBJ2-7; perhaps TRBD2 as D (6 bases). Germline V CDR1 and CDR2: LNHNV, YYDKDF (reference sequence). The CDR3 is 16 residues long. Trimming pared 0 bases from V and 6 bases from J, leaving 18 bases between. The chain's CDR3 is CATSRDNREIVSEQYF. The CDR3, as DNA: TGTGCCACCAGCAGAGATAACCGGGAGATAGTGAGCGAGCAGTACTTC.

In this sample, this clonotype turned up many times. The CDR3 DNA sequence: TGTGCCAGCTTGGGGACTAGCCAACGTGCCGGGGAGCTGTTTTTT. It codes for CASLGTSQRAGELFF. This chain connects TRBV27 to TRBJ2-2, with 9 nucleotides matching TRBD2. This CDR3 has 15 residues. V was clipped by 8 bases and J by 6 bases; unmatched bases: 10. Looked up from germline, CDR1 is MNHEY and CDR2 is SMNVEV (reference sequence).

This clonotype came up many times. The chain links TRBV4-2 to TRBJ2-7; 7 bases are shared with TRBD2. Unmatched junction bases numbered 5, after V lost 0 bases and J lost 3 bases. Looked up from germline, CDR1 is LGHNA and CDR2 is YNFKEQ. This CDR3 has 15 amino acids. CDR3 sequence reads: CASSQDAGTIYEQYV. CDR3 nucleotides: TGTGCCAGCAGCCAAGATGCAGGGACTATCTACGAGCAGTACGTC.

This clonotype was seen a handful of times. The rearrangement links TRBV10-3 to TRBJ2-7, with TRBD2 matching 14 bases. The CDR3 contains 17 residues. The junction had 6 bases not matched to a gene; V was cut back by 2 bases and J by 3 bases. Germline-derived CDR1 and CDR2 are ENHRY and SYGVKD. CDR3 bases: TGTGCCATCAGTGAGCCCGGGACTAGCGGGAGAGTCTACGAGCAGTACTTC. It codes for CAISEPGTSGRVYEQYF.

This clonotype was observed a handful of times. The chain combines TRBV20-1 with TRBJ1-5, with no clear D. The CDR3 has 14 residues. In germline, CDR1 is DFQATT, CDR2 SNEGSKA (reference sequence). Trimming removed 3 bases at V and 0 bases at J, with 9 bases between. The CDR3 loop is CSASGGLSNQPQHF. CDR3 in DNA: TGCAGTGCTAGCGGAGGACTTAGCAATCAGCCCCAGCATTTT.

The table lists this clonotype with many counts. V gene TRBV6-2 or TRBV6-3 combines with J gene TRBJ2-7; D call uncertain. This CDR3 region has 13 residues. Trimming left V 0 bases short and J 3 bases short, with 6 bases between. Germline loops: CDR1 MNHEY, CDR2 SVGEGT. The chain's CDR3 is CASSYSASYEQYV. As DNA, the CDR3 is TGTGCCAGCAGTTACTCGGCCAGCTACGAGCAGTACGTC.

This clonotype was counted many times. This chain uses TRBV7-2 with TRBJ2-7, with 10 bases lining up with TRBD2. The junction had 7 bases not matched to a gene; V was cut back by 5 bases and J by 3 bases. Germline CDR1 SGHTA, CDR2 FQGNSA. The CDR3 covers 15 residues. The CDR3 protein is CASSLRLAGNYEQYF. The DNA for the CDR3 is TGTGCCAGCAGCCTTAGACTAGCGGGCAACTACGAGCAGTACTTC.

This clonotype occurred many times. V usage is TRBV6-1 and J usage is TRBJ2-6; the D is unclear. CDR3 length equals 17 residues. The V end was cut by 2 bases, the J end by 0 bases, with 11 bases between. Germline V CDR1 and CDR2: MNHNS, SASEGT. CDR3 nucleotide sequence: TGTGCCAGCAGTGAAACGGGCCGATACTCTGGGGCCAACGTCCTGACTTTC. Translating gives CASSETGRYSGANVLTF.

V and J are TRBV2 and TRBJ2-5; perhaps D is TRBD1 or TRBD2 (6 bases each). Germline values: CDR1 SNHLY, CDR2 FYNNEI. V dropped 6 bases and J dropped 3 bases, with 17 bases sitting between them. The CDR3 has 15 residues. The DNA for the CDR3 is TGTGCCAGCAGCTATCGACTAGAGGGGGAAGAGACCCAGTACTTC. Translating gives CASSYRLEGEETQYF.

The rearrangement links TRBV24-1 to TRBJ2-1; a possible D gene is TRBD2 (5 bases). V lost 8 bases, J lost 7 bases, and 8 bases lay in between. The CDR3 covers 11 residues. Per the germline V gene, CDR1 is KGHDR and CDR2 is SFDVKD. The DNA of the CDR3 is TGTGCCACCACGAGGGAGAATGAGCAGTTCTTC. Protein product: CATTRENEQFF.

CDR3 nucleotides: TGTGCCACCAGCAGGGACAGGGGAGCGGACACTGAAGCTTTCTTT. This gives the protein CATSRDRGADTEAFF. V usage is TRBV15 and J usage is TRBJ1-1; 9 bases are shared with TRBD1. The CDR3 extends over 15 amino acids. J gave up 3 bases and V 3 bases, and 5 bases lay outside the gene matches. Germline V gene lookup returns CDR1 LNHNV and CDR2 YYDKDF (reference sequence).

J is TRBJ1-5 and V is TRBV20-1; 8 bases map to TRBD1. The germline V gene encodes CDR1 DFQATT and CDR2 SNEGSKA (reference sequence). V lost 0 bases, J lost 6 bases, and 7 bases stayed unmatched. The CDR3 extends over 15 amino acids. The CDR3 loop is CSARDQAGGGQPQHF. The DNA of the CDR3 is TGCAGTGCTAGAGATCAGGCAGGGGGCGGTCAGCCCCAGCATTTT.

This clonotype was observed at least ten times. The chain combines TRBV7-2 with TRBJ2-5; D remains unclear. The V and J ends lost 1 base and 5 bases respectively, with 11 bases between them. This CDR3 is 14 amino acids long. Germline V gene sequence: CDR1 SGHTA, CDR2 FQGNSA. This CDR3 reads CASSLEMDGETQYF. For the CDR3, the DNA is TGTGCCAGCAGCTTAGAGATGGACGGGGAGACCCAGTACTTC. Based on the CDR3 plus reference TRBV7-2 and TRBJ2-5, the full variable domain is GAGVSQSPSNKVTEKGKDVELRCDPISGHTALYWYRQSLGQGLEFLIYFQGNSAPDKSGLPSDRFSAERTGGSVSTLTIQRTQQEDSAVYLCASSLEMDGETQYFGPGTRLLVL.